A single sample gave rise to the 20 T cell receptor beta chains below, sequenced in a study of blood T cell repertoires in COVID-19. Sequencing used immunoSEQ multiplex PCR; TCRdb keeps in-frame clones, though not all of them. The top ten hold approximately 19% of the sample, which has 160,000 or so clones, about 81% seen once. Sequencing used peripheral blood. The receptors come from a woman of 80 years or more with acute or convalescent COVID-19.

The rearrangement uses TRBV5-1 and TRBJ2-2, with TRBD2 matching 7 bases. Germline CDR1 and CDR2: SGHRS and YFSETQ. This CDR3 region has 15 residues. V shed 5 bases and J 4 bases; nucleotides not matched to a gene: 8. Here the CDR3 DNA reads TGCGCCAGCAGACTTGGGGGAGGGACCACCGGGGAGCTGTTTTTT. Translating gives CASRLGGGTTGELFF. Full variable domain (outside the CDR3, taken from reference TRBV5-1 and TRBJ2-2): KAGVTQTPRYLIKTRGQQVTLSCSPISGHRSVSWYQQTPGQGLQFLFEYFSETQRNKGNFPGRFSGRQFSNSRSEMNVSTLELGDSALYLCASRLGGGTTGELFFGEGSRLTVL.

The J gene is TRBJ1-1, the V gene TRBV3-1 (or the pseudogene TRBV3-2); TRBD1 aligns across 8 bases. The CDR3 covers 14 residues. Germline loops: CDR1 LGHDT, CDR2 YNNKEL (reference sequence). The J segment lost 1 base and the V segment lost 4 bases, leaving 2 bases of the junction unmatched. CDR3 coding DNA: TGTGCCAGCAGCCGGACAGGGAAGAACACTGAAGCTTTCTTT. Encoded protein: CASSRTGKNTEAFF.

The CDR3 DNA reads as TGTGCCAGCAGTTACAGCAGTCTAGCTCGGAATCAGCCCCAGCATTTT. Its protein is CASSYSSLARNQPQHF. The chain links TRBV6-6 to TRBJ1-5; D unresolved. Germline-derived CDR1 and CDR2 are MNHNY and SVGAGI (reference sequence). V lost 2 bases to trimming and J lost 4 bases, with 15 bases between them. This CDR3 spans 16 amino acids.

The chain uses TRBV5-1 and TRBJ2-1, with TRBD2 matching 10 bases. The junction had 8 bases not matched to a gene; V was cut back by 0 bases and J by 5 bases. The CDR3 has 17 amino acids. Germline assignment: CDR1 SGHRS and CDR2 YFSETQ. Here the CDR3 DNA reads TGCGCCAGCAGCTTGGCCGCTAGCGGGAGAAACAACAATGAGCAGTTCTTC. Translation gives CASSLAASGRNNNEQFF.

The chain is built from TRBV12-3 or TRBV12-4 and TRBJ2-7; D is perhaps TRBD1 (5 bases). Trimming took 6 bases from V and 1 from J, leaving 7 bases between them. This CDR3 comprises 12 residues. DNA for the CDR3: TGTGCCAGCAGCCAGGGTTCCTACGAGCAGTACTTC. This translates into CASSQGSYEQYF.

The chain carries TRBV7-2 and TRBJ1-5, with D tentatively TRBD1 (6 bases). The V gene lost 5 bases and the J gene lost 0 bases, with 14 bases spanning the gap. CDR1 is SGHTA, CDR2 FQGNSA, per germline. This CDR3 contains 16 residues. The CDR3 DNA is TGTGCCAGCAGCGGGGGAGGGGGACGTAGCAATCAGCCCCAGCATTTT. Translation gives CASSGGGGRSNQPQHF.

This chain connects TRBV5-1 to TRBJ2-5; no definite D call. Germline V gene lookup returns CDR1 SGHRS and CDR2 YFSETQ. The CDR3 is made up of 13 amino acids. V was trimmed by 0 bases and J by 4 bases, leaving 7 bases between them. CDR3 sequence reads: CASSLDPIETQYF. CDR3 nucleotides: TGCGCCAGCAGCTTGGATCCCATAGAGACCCAGTACTTC.

The rearrangement joins TRBV28 to TRBJ2-3; the D gene is possibly TRBD2 (6 bases). Germline values: CDR1 MDHEN, CDR2 SYDVKM. CDR3 length: 16 amino acids. V was clipped by 5 bases and J by 1 base, with 16 bases between them. CDR3 sequence reads: CASSKLSGSRTDTQYF. In nucleotides, the CDR3 is TGTGCCAGCAGTAAACTATCCGGGAGCCGCACAGATACGCAGTATTTT.

This clone was found once. This chain joins TRBV5-6 and TRBJ1-3; TRBD1 matches 11 bases. J lost 1 base, V lost 2 bases, and 5 bases had no gene match. There are 17 residues in the CDR3. The germline V gene has CDR1 SGHDT and CDR2 YYEEEE. The CDR3 DNA follows: TGTGCCAGCAGCTTTAGCGGACAGGGGGCATCTGGAAACACCATATATTTT. Amino acid sequence: CASSFSGQGASGNTIYF.

CDR3 coding DNA: TGTGCCAGCAGCGGGGGACTAGCTACAGATACGCAGTATTTT. Translation gives CASSGGLATDTQYF. J is TRBJ2-3 and V is TRBV9, with 9 positions matching TRBD2. V gave up 3 bases and J gave up 3 bases; unmatched junction bases: 2. Germline CDR1 is SGDLS and CDR2 is YYNGEE. This CDR3 spans 14 amino acids.

The chain joins TRBV4-2 to TRBJ2-1, with no clear D. This CDR3 contains 14 residues. Trimming pared 1 base from V and 5 bases from J, leaving 9 bases between. Germline values: CDR1 LGHNA, CDR2 YNFKEQ. CDR3 sequence reads: CASSQVTVNNEQFF. CDR3 bases: TGTGCCAGCAGCCAAGTAACAGTTAACAATGAGCAGTTCTTC.

The rearrangement links TRBV3-1 (or the pseudogene TRBV3-2) to TRBJ2-3, with D perhaps matching TRBD2 (6 bases). CDR1 LGHDT and CDR2 YNNKEL come from the germline V gene (reference sequence). The V end was cut by 1 base, the J end by 0 bases, with 14 bases between. This CDR3 is built from 17 residues. The CDR3, as DNA: TGTGCCAGCAGCCAAGCCGGACTATCCTCTAGCACAGATACGCAGTATTTT. Protein: CASSQAGLSSSTDTQYF.

This rearrangement joins TRBV4-2 to TRBJ2-5, with 11 bases fitting TRBD2. The CDR3 extends over 14 amino acids. The germline V gene encodes CDR1 LGHNA and CDR2 YNFKEQ. Trimming at V came to 4 bases and at J to 4 bases, leaving 2 bases not matched to a gene. CDR3 sequence: CASSPGLAGETQYF. The CDR3 DNA reads as TGTGCCAGCAGCCCAGGACTAGCGGGAGAGACCCAGTACTTC.

The chain joins TRBV5-5 to TRBJ2-7, with D possibly TRBD1 on 6 matching bases. Germline V gene data show CDR1 as SGHKS and CDR2 as YYEKEE (reference sequence). Trimming removed 0 bases at V and 3 bases at J, with 13 bases between. The CDR3 totals 15 residues. CDR3 nucleotide sequence: TGTGCCAGCAGCTTGGTGCCGGCCAGGGGCTACGAGCAGTACTTC. This sequence encodes CASSLVPARGYEQYF.

The rearrangement links TRBV6-2 or TRBV6-3 to TRBJ2-1; TRBD2 agrees at 13 bases. The CDR3 runs 18 residues. Germline CDR1 is MNHEY and CDR2 is SVGEGT. The V gene end was trimmed by 4 bases and the J gene end by 10 bases; junction bases not matched to a gene: 16. This chain's CDR3 is CASSSAPWTSGSQEEQFF. The DNA of the CDR3 is TGTGCCAGCAGTTCCGCGCCATGGACTAGCGGGAGTCAAGAAGAGCAGTTCTTC.

V gene TRBV28 combines with J gene TRBJ2-1; tentative D call: TRBD1 (6 bases). Germline CDR1 MDHEN, CDR2 SYDVKM. The CDR3 length is 14 residues. Trimming removed 3 bases from V and 3 bases from J, with 9 bases in between. The CDR3: CASSLLDSYNEQFF. The CDR3 DNA reads as TGTGCCAGCAGTTTGTTGGACAGCTACAATGAGCAGTTCTTC.

The rearrangement joins TRBV5-6 to TRBJ2-7; D is ambiguous. V was pared by 4 bases and J by 2 bases, with 7 bases between. The CDR3 runs to 12 residues. Germline V CDR1 and CDR2: SGHDT, YYEEEE. The CDR3: CASSRFPYEQYF. DNA for the CDR3: TGTGCCAGCAGCCGTTTTCCCTACGAGCAGTACTTC.

The chain uses TRBV4-2 and TRBJ2-3, with 9 positions matching TRBD2. CDR1 is LGHNA, CDR2 YNFKEQ, per germline. The junction had 8 bases not matched to a gene; V was cut back by 3 bases and J by 1 base. The CDR3 runs to 17 residues. In DNA, the CDR3 is TGTGCCAGCAGCCAGATTAGGGCTAGCGGGGGCACAGATACGCAGTATTTT. Translating it yields CASSQIRASGGTDTQYF.

The genes are TRBV28 and TRBJ2-7, with 14 bases lining up with TRBD2. The CDR3 extends over 19 amino acids. Germline V gene data show CDR1 as MDHEN and CDR2 as SYDVKM. The junction had 11 bases not matched to a gene; V was cut back by 0 bases and J by 4 bases. The CDR3 is CASSLWGVWTSGRRYEQYF. CDR3 nucleotide sequence: TGTGCCAGCAGTTTATGGGGCGTCTGGACTAGCGGGAGGCGGTACGAGCAGTACTTC.

This clone was seen only once. This chain joins TRBV10-3 and TRBJ1-2; D ambiguous. The CDR3 totals 12 residues. The ends were cut back, 3 bases at V and 6 bases at J, with 8 bases in the middle. The germline V gene encodes CDR1 ENHRY and CDR2 SYGVKD. The CDR3 DNA is TGTGCCATCAGTGATAACGGGGATGGCTACACCTTC. It translates to CAISDNGDGYTF.